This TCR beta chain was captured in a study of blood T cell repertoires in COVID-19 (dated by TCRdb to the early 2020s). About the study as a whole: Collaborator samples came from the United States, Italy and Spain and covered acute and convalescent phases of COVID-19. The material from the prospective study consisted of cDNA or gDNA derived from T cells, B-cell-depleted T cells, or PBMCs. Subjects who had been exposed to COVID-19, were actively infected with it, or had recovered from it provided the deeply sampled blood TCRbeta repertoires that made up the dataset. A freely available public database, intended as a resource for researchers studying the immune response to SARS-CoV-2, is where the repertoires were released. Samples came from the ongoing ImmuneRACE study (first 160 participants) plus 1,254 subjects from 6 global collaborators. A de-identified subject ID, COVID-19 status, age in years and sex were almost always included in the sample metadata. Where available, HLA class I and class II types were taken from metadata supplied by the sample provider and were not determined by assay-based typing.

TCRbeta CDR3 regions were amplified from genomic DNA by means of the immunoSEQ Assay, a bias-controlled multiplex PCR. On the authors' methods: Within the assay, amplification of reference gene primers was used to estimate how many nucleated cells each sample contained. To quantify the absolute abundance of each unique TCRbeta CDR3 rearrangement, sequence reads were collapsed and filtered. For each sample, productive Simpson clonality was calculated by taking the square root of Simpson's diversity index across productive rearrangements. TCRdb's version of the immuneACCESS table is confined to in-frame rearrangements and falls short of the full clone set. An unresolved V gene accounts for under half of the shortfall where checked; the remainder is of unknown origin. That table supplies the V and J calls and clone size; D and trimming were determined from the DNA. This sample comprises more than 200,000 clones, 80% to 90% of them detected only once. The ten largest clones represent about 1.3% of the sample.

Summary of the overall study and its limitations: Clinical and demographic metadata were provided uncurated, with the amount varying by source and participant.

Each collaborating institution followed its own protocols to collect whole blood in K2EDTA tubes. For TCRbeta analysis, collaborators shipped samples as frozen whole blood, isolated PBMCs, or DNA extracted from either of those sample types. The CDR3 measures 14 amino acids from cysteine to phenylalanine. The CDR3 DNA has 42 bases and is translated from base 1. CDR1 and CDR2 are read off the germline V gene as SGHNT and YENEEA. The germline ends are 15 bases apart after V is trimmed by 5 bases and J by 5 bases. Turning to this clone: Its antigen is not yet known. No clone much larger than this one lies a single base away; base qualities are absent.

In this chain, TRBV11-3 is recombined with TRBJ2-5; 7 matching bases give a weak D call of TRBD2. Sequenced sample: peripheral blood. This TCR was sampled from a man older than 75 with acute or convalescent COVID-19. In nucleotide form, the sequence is TGTGCCAGCAGCCAGTCAAGGGGGGGGGAGACCCAGTACTTC. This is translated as CASSQSRGGETQYF.